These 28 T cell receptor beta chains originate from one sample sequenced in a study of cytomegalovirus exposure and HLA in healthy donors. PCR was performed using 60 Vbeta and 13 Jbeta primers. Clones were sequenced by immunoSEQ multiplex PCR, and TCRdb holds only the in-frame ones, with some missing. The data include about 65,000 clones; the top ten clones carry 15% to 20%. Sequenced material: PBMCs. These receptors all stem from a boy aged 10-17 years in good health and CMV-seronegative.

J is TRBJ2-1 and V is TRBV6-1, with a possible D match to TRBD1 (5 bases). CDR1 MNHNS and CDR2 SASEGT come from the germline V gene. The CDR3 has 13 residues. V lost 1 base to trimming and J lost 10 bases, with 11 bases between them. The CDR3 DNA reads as TGTGCCAGCAGTGAAGGGTGGTGGGGCGAGCAGTTCTTC. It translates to CASSEGWWGEQFF.

CDR3 loop: CASSGQSLNGYTF. CDR3 coding DNA: TGTGCCAGCAGTGGACAGTCTCTTAATGGCTACACCTTC. The chain carries TRBV2 and TRBJ1-2; weak D call: TRBD1 (5 bases). The CDR3 runs 13 residues. Between the trimmed V and J ends, which lost 4 bases and 6 bases, there was a span of 12 bases. Germline V gives CDR1 SNHLY, CDR2 FYNNEI.

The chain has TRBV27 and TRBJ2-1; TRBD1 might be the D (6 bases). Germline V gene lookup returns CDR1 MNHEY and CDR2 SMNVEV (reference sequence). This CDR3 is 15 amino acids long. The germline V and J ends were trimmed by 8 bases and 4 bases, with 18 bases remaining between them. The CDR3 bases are TGTGCCAGCTCCACCAGGACAGCCACTTACAATGAGCAGTTCTTC. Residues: CASSTRTATYNEQFF.

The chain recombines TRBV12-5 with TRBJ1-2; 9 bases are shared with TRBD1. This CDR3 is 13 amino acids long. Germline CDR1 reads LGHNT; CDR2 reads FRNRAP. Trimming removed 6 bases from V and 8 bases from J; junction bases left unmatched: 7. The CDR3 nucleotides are TGTGCTAGTGGAGACAGGGGGTTAGGAGGCTACACCTTC. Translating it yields CASGDRGLGGYTF.

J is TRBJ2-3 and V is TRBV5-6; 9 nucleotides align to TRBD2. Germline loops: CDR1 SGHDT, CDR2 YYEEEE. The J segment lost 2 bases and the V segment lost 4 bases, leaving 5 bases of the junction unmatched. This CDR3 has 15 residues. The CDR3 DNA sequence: TGTGCCAGCAGCGGGATAGCGGGGGACACAGATACGCAGTATTTT. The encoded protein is CASSGIAGDTDTQYF.

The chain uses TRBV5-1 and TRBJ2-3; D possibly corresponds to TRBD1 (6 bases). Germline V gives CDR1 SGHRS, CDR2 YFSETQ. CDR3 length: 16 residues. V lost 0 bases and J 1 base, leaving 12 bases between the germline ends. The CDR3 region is CASSLVQGSGTDTQYF. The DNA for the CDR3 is TGCGCCAGCAGCTTGGTACAGGGTTCGGGCACAGATACGCAGTATTTT.

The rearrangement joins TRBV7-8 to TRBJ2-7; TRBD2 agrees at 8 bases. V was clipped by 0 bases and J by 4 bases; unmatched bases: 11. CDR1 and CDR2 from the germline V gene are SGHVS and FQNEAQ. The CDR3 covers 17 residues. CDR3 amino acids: CASSLARLGGRLYEQYF. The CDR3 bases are TGTGCCAGCAGCTTAGCCCGCTTGGGCGGGAGGTTGTACGAGCAGTACTTC.

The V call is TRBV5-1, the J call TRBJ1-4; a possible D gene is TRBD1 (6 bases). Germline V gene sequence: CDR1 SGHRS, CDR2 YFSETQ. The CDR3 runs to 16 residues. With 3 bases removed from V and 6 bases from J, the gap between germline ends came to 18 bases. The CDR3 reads CASSYELLEGDEKLFF. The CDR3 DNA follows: TGCGCCAGCAGCTATGAACTTTTAGAGGGGGATGAAAAACTGTTTTTT.

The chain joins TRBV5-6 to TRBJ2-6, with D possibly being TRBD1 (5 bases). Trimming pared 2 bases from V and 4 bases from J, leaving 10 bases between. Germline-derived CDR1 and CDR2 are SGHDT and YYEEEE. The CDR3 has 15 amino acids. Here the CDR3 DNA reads TGTGCCAGCAGCTTAAGGGGTTCCGGGGCCAACGTCCTGACTTTC. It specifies CASSLRGSGANVLTF.

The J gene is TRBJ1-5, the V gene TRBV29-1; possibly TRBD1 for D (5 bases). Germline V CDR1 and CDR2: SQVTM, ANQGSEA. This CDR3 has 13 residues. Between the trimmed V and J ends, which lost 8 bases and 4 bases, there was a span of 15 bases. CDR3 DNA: TGCAGCACTGGGGGGTCCAAAAATCAGCCCCAGCATTTT. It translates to CSTGGSKNQPQHF. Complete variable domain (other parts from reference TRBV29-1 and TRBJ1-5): SAVISQKPSRDICQRGTSLTIQCQVDSQVTMMFWYRQQPGQSLTLIATANQGSEATYESGFVIDKFPISRPNLTFSTLTVSNMSPEDSSIYLCSTGGSKNQPQHFGDGTRLSIL.

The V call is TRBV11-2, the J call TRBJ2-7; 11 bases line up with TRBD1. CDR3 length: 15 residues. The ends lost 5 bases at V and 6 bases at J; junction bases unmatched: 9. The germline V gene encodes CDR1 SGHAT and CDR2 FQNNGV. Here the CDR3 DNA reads TGTGCCAGCAGCCCAACTACGGGACAGGGGGGCGAGCAGTACTTC. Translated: CASSPTTGQGGEQYF.

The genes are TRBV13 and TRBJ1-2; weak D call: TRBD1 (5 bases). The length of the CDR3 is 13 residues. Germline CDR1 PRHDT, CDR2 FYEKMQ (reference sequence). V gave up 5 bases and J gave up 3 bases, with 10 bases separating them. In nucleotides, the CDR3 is TGTGCCAGCAGCCAGGGCGGCTACTATGGCTACACCTTC. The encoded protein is CASSQGGYYGYTF. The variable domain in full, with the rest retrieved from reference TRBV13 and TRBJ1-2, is AAGVIQSPRHLIKEKRETATLKCYPIPRHDTVYWYQQGPGQDPQFLISFYEKMQSDKGSIPDRFSAQQFSDYHSELNMSSLELGDSALYFCASSQGGYYGYTFGSGTRLTVV.

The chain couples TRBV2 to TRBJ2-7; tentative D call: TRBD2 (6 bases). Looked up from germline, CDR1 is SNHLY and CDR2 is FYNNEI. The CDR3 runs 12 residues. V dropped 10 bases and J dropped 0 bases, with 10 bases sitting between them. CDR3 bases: TGTGCCACCGCGGGGAGCTCCTACGAGCAGTACTTC. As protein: CATAGSSYEQYF.

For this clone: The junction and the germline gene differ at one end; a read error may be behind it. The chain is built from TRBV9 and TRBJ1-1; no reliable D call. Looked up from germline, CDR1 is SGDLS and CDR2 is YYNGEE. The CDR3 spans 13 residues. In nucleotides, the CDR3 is TGTGCCAGCAGCGTAGGTATAGCCCCTGAACCTTTCTTT. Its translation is CASSVGIAPEPFF.

The chain's CDR3 is CASSYSKGAMTEAFF. The CDR3 region has the DNA TGTGCCAGCAGTTACTCGAAGGGGGCCATGACTGAAGCTTTCTTT. The chain links TRBV6-5 to TRBJ1-1; 7 bases are a match to TRBD1. Germline V CDR1 and CDR2: MNHEY, SVGAGI. V shed 0 bases, J shed 5 bases, and the junction held 6 bases outside the gene matches. The CDR3 consists of 15 residues.

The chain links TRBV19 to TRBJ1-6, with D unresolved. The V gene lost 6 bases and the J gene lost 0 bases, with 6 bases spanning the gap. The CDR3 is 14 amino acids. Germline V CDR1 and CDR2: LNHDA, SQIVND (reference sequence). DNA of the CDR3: TGTGCCAGTAGCAGGCCCTCCTATAATTCACCCCTCCACTTT. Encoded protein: CASSRPSYNSPLHF.

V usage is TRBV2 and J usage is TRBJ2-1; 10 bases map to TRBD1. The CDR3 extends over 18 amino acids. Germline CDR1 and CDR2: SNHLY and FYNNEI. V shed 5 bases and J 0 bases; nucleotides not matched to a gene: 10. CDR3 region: CASSRQGAAVSSYNEQFF. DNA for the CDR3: TGTGCCAGCAGTCGACAGGGGGCAGCTGTCAGCTCCTACAATGAGCAGTTCTTC.

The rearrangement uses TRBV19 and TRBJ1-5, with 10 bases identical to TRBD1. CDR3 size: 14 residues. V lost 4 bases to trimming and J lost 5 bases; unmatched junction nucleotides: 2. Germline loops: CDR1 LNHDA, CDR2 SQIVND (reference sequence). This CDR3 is CASSTTGGDQPQHF. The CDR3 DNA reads TGTGCCAGTAGTACGACAGGGGGCGATCAGCCCCAGCATTTT. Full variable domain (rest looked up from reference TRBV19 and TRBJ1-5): DGGITQSPKYLFRKEGQNVTLSCEQNLNHDAMYWYRQDPGQGLRLIYYSQIVNDFQKGDIAEGYSVSREKKESFPLTVTSAQKNPTAFYLCASSTTGGDQPQHFGDGTRLSIL.

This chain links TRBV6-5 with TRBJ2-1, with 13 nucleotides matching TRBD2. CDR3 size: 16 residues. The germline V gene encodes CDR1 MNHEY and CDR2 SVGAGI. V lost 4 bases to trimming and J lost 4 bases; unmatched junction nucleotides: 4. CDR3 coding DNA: TGTGCCAGCAGTTTGGGACTAGCGGGGTCATACAATGAGCAGTTCTTC. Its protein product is CASSLGLAGSYNEQFF.

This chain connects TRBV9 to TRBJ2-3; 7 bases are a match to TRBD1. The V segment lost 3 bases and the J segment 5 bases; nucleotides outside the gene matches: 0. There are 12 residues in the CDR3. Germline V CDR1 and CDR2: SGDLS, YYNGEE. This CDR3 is CASSGTGDTQYF. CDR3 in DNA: TGTGCCAGCAGCGGGACAGGAGATACGCAGTATTTT.

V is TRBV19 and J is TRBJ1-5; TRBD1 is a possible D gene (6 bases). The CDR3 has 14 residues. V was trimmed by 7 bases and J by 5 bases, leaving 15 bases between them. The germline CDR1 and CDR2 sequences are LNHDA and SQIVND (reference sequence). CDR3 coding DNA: TGTGCCAGTACCATAACAGGGCCGGATCAGCCCCAGCATTTT. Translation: CASTITGPDQPQHF.

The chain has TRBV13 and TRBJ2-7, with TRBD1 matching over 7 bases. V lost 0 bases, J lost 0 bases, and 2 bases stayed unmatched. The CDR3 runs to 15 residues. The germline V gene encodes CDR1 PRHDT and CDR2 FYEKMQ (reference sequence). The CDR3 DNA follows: TGTGCCAGCAGCTTAGGGACAGGGAGCTCCTACGAGCAGTACTTC. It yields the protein CASSLGTGSSYEQYF.

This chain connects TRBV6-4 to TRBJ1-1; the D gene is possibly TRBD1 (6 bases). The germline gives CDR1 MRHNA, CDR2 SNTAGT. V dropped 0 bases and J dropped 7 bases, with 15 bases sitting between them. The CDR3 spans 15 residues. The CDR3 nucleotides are TGTGCCAGCAGTGACTCGAAAGGGGGGGCGGGTGAAGCTTTCTTT. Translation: CASSDSKGGAGEAFF.

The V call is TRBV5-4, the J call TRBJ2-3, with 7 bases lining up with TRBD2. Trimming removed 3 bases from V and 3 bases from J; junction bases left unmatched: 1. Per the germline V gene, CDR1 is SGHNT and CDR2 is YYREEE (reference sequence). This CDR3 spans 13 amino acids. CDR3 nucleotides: TGTGCCAGCAGCTGGGGGGGTACAGATACGCAGTATTTT. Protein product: CASSWGGTDTQYF. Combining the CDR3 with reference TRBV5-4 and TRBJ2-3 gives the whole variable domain ETGVTQSPTHLIKTRGQQVTLRCSSQSGHNTVSWYQQALGQGPQFIFQYYREEENGRGNFPPRFSGLQFPNYSSELNVNALELDDSALYLCASSWGGTDTQYFGPGTRLTVL.

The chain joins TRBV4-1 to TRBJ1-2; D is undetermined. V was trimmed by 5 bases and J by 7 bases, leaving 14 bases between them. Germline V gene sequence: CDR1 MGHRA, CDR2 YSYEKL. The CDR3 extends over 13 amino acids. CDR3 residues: CASSKGLDFGYTF. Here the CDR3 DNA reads TGCGCCAGCAGCAAAGGACTAGACTTTGGCTACACCTTC.

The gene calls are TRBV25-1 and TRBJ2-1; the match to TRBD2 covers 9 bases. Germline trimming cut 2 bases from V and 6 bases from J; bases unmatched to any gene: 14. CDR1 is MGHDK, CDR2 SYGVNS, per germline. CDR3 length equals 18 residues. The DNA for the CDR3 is TGTGCCAGCAGTGAAGGGGCCGTACTAGCGGGTAATTTCAATGAGCAGTTCTTC. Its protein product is CASSEGAVLAGNFNEQFF.

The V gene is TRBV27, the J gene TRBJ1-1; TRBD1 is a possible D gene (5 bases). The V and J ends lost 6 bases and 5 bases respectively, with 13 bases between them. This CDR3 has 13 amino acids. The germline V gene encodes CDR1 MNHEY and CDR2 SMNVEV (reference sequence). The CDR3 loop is CASSVSGGTEAFF. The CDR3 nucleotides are TGTGCCAGCAGCGTATCCGGGGGAACTGAAGCTTTCTTT.

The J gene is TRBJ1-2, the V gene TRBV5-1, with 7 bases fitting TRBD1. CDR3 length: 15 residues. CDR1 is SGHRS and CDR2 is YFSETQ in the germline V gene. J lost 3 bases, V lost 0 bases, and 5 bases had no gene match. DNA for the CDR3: TGCGCCAGCAGCTTGGTGGAACAGGGGTACTATGGCTACACCTTC. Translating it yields CASSLVEQGYYGYTF.